These 10 T cell receptor beta chains share one sample of origin, sequenced in a study of tumor and adjacent non-tumor tissue in lung cancer. RNA was extracted from bulk tissue without any cell sorting. TCRbeta libraries were built with three rounds of nested PCR, modified from ARM-PCR. Via MiXCR, TCRdb re-called the multiplex PCR reads, giving one row per CDR3 protein. The sample lists approximately 120,000 distinct CDR3 sequences; 66% were seen once. Sequencing was performed on lung tumor tissue. Source of these receptors: a young man with non-small cell lung cancer.

Of note for this clonotype: This may arise from a read error, as a much more abundant clone is one base away. The rearrangement links TRBV10-1 to TRBJ2-7; possibly TRBD2 for D (5 bases). Germline V gene data show CDR1 as WNHNN and CDR2 as SYGVQD (reference sequence). This CDR3 has 14 residues. Trimming left V 5 bases short and J 9 bases short, with 20 bases between. CDR3 protein: CASSPNGELNGQYF. The CDR3 DNA is TGCGCCAGCAGTCCTAACGGGGAGCTAAACGGGCAGTACTTC.

This clonotype appeared many times. The chain combines TRBV6-2 or TRBV6-3 with TRBJ2-7; 10 bases match TRBD2. The CDR3 is made up of 16 amino acids. In germline, CDR1 is MNHEY, CDR2 SVGEGT. V was pared by 4 bases and J by 1 base, with 7 bases of the junction left unmatched. DNA of the CDR3: TGTGCCAGCAGTTTTCCGACTAGCGGGCTGTCCTACGAGCAGTACTTC. Translation: CASSFPTSGLSYEQYF.

Concerning this clonotype: At one boundary the junction diverges from the germline segment, which might be a read error. The gene calls are TRBV20-1 and TRBJ2-1; 8 nucleotides align to TRBD2. CDR1 DFQATT and CDR2 SNEGSKA come from the germline V gene (reference sequence). The CDR3 spans 14 residues. In DNA, the CDR3 is TGTAGTGCCCGGGCGGCGGGAGGCCACATTGAGCGGTTCTTC. Encoded protein: CSARAAGGHIERFF.

Note on this clonotype: This sequence may be a read error, since a much larger clone differs from it by one base. The rearrangement joins TRBV4-2 to TRBJ2-5, with 8 bases that match TRBD2. Germline V CDR1 and CDR2: LGHNA, YNFKEQ. CDR3 length equals 16 residues. Here the CDR3 reads CASSYTYGGAQEAQYF. The CDR3 nucleotides read TGTGCCAGCAGCTATACCTACGGGGGGGCCCAAGAGGCCCAGTACTTC.

This clonotype was detected only a few times. A single base separates this from a much larger clone, so it may be a read error. The chain couples TRBV6-5 to TRBJ1-2, with D tentatively TRBD1 (6 bases). Germline V gene data show CDR1 as MNHEY and CDR2 as SVGAGI. The CDR3 totals 14 residues. Trimming stripped 5 bases from V and 6 bases from J, with 16 bases between. As DNA, the CDR3 is TGTGCCAGCAGTCATATAACAGGGACGGATGGCTACACCTTC. Translation gives CASSHITGTDGYTF.

On this clonotype itself: A much larger clone is a single base away; this may be a read error. The chain employs TRBV6-5 and TRBJ2-5; D is ambiguous. CDR1 and CDR2 (germline): MNHEY, SVGAGI. The CDR3 is 15 residues long. Trimming removed 9 bases at V and 1 base at J, with 18 bases between. Written as DNA, the CDR3 is TGTGCCAGAAGGACCAACACACTCCCCCAAGAGACCCAGTACTTC. Translation gives CARRTNTLPQETQYF.

Concerning this clonotype: A single base separates this from a much larger clone, so it may be a read error. The chain joins TRBV6-5 to TRBJ2-1; no reliable D call. The CDR3 totals 13 residues. Germline V CDR1 and CDR2: MNHEY, SVGAGI. Deletions cut 5 bases from V and 2 bases from J, with 7 bases between. The chain's CDR3 is CASSQTPYNEQFF. CDR3 DNA: TGTGCCAGCAGTCAGACACCCTACAATGAGCAGTTCTTC.

This clonotype was observed at least ten times. The V call is TRBV11-2, the J call TRBJ2-5; possible D gene TRBD2, 6 bases. Germline values: CDR1 SGHAT, CDR2 FQNNGV. This CDR3 has 15 amino acids. Between the trimmed V and J ends, which lost 4 bases and 2 bases, there was a span of 14 bases. For the CDR3, the DNA is TGTGCCAGCAGCTCCCGCCCGGGAGAACAAGAGACCCAGTACTTC. It codes for CASSSRPGEQETQYF.

About this clonotype itself: The junction departs from the called germline gene at one end, perhaps through a read error. The genes are TRBV7-9 and TRBJ2-7, with 9 bases that match TRBD2. Germline CDR1 reads SEHNR; CDR2 reads FQNEAQ (reference sequence). This CDR3 has 13 amino acids. The CDR3 DNA is TGTGACAGCAGCTTAACTAGCGGGTACGAGCAGTACTTC. Protein: CDSSLTSGYEQYF.

With respect to this clonotype: A read error may account for a junction end that differs from germline. The V and J genes are TRBV20-1 and TRBJ2-1, with D possibly being TRBD2 (7 bases). The germline CDR1 and CDR2 sequences are DFQATT and SNEGSKA (reference sequence). The CDR3 is 14 residues long. The CDR3 sequence is CSARRGGGYNEQSF. CDR3 DNA sequence: TGCAGTGCTCGCAGAGGGGGGGGTTATAATGAGCAGTCCTTC.